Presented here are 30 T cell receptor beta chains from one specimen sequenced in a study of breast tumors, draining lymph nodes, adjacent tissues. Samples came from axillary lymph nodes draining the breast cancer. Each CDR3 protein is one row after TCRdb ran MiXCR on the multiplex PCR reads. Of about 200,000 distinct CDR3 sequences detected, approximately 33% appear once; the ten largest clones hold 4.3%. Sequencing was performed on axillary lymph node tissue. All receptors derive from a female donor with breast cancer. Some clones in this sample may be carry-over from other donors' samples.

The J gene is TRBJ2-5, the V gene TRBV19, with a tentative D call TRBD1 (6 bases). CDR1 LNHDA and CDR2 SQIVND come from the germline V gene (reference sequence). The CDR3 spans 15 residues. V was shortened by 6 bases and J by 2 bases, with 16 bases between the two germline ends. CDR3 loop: CASRRAGVGQETQYF. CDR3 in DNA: TGTGCCAGTAGAAGGGCAGGGGTGGGGCAAGAGACCCAGTACTTC.

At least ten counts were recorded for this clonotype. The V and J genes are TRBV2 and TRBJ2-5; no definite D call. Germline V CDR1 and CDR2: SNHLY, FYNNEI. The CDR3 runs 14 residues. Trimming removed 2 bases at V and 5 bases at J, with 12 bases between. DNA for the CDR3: TGTGCCAGCAGTGAATCGCTAGAAGCCGAGACCCAGTACTTC. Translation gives CASSESLEAETQYF. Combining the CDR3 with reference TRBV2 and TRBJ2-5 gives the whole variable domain EPEVTQTPSHQVTQMGQEVILRCVPISNHLYFYWYRQILGQKVEFLVSFYNNEISEKSEIFDDQFSVERPDGSNFTLKIRSTKLEDSAMYFCASSESLEAETQYFGPGTRLLVL.

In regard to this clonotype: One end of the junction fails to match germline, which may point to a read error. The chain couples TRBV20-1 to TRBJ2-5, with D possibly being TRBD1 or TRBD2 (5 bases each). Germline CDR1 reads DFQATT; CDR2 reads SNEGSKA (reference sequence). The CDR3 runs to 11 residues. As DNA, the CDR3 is TGCAGTGCTAGGGGCAGGGAGACCCGGTACTTC. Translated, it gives CSARGRETRYF.

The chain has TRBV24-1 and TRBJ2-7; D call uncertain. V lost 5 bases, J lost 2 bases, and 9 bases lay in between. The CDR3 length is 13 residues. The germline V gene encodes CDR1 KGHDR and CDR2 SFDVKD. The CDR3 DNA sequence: TGTGCCACCAGTGGCTTTACTCCCTACGAGCAGTACTTC. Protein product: CATSGFTPYEQYF.

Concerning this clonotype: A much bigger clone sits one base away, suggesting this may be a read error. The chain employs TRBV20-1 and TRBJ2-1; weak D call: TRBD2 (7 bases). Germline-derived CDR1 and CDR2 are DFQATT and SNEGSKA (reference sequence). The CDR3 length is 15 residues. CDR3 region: CSASLGGRSSNEQFF. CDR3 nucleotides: TGCAGTGCTAGTCTCGGGGGGCGATCCTCCAATGAGCAGTTCTTC.

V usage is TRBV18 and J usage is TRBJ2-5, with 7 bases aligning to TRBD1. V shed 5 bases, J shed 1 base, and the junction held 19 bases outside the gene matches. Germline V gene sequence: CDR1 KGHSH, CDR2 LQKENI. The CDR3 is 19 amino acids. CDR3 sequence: CASSARPIFGDSVQETQYF. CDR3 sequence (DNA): TGTGCCAGCTCAGCCCGACCTATTTTCGGGGACAGCGTCCAAGAGACCCAGTACTTC.

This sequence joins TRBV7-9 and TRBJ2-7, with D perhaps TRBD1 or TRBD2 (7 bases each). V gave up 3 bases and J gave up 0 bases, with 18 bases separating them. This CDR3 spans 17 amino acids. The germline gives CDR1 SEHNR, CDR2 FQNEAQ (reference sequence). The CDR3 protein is CASSFTGDYLPSYEQYF. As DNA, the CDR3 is TGTGCCAGCAGCTTTACAGGGGACTACCTGCCCTCCTACGAGCAGTACTTC. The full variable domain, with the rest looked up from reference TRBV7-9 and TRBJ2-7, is DTGVSQNPRHKITKRGQNVTFRCDPISEHNRLYWYRQTLGQGPEFLTYFQNEAQLEKSRLLSDRFSAERPKGSFSTLEIQRTEQGDSAMYLCASSFTGDYLPSYEQYFGPGTRLTVT.

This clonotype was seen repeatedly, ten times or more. The CDR3 protein is CASSLQLYNSPLHF. The CDR3 nucleotides are TGTGCCAGCAGTTTGCAACTCTATAATTCACCCCTCCACTTT. This chain connects TRBV12-3 or TRBV12-4 to TRBJ1-6; no clear D. This CDR3 contains 14 residues. Trimming pared 3 bases from V and 3 bases from J, leaving 6 bases between.

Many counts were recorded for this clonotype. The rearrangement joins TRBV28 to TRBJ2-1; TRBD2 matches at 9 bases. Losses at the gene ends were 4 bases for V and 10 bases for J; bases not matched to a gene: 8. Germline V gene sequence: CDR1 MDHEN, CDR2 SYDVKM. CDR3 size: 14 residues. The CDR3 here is CASSSPPGLAEQFF. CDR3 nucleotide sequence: TGTGCCAGCAGTTCCCCCCCCGGACTAGCGGAGCAGTTCTTC. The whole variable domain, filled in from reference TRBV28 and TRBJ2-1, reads DVKVTQSSRYLVKRTGEKVFLECVQDMDHENMFWYRQDPGLGLRLIYFSYDVKMKEKGDIPEGYSVSREKKERFSLILESASTNQTSMYLCASSSPPGLAEQFFGPGTRLTVL.

Written as DNA, the CDR3 is TGTGCCACCAGGACTAGCGGGGATACGCAGTATTTT. As protein: CATRTSGDTQYF. The chain is built from TRBV24-1 and TRBJ2-3; 10 bases align to TRBD2. This CDR3 has 12 amino acids. CDR1 is KGHDR and CDR2 is SFDVKD in the germline V gene. V was clipped by 7 bases and J by 6 bases; unmatched bases: 0.

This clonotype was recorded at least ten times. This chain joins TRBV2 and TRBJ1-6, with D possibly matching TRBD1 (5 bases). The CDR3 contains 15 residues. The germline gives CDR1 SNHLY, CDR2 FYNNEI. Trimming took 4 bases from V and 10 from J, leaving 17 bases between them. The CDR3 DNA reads TGTGCCAGCAGTGGGGGGGATGGGGCGAACTCACCCCTCCACTTT. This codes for CASSGGDGANSPLHF.

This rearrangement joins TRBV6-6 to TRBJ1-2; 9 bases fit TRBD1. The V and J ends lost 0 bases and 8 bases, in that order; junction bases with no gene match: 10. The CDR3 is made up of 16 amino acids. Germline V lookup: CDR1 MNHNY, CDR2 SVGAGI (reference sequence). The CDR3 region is CASSYSSRGQGAGYTF. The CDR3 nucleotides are TGTGCCAGCAGTTACTCGAGTAGGGGACAGGGCGCGGGCTACACCTTC.

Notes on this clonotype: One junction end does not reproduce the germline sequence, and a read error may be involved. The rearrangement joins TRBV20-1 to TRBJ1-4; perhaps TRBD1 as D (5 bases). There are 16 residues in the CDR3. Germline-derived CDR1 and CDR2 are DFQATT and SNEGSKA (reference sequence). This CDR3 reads CSARDLMVGPYEKLFF. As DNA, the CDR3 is TGCAGTGCCAGAGATCTGATGGTGGGGCCGTATGAAAAACTGTTTTTT.

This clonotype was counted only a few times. CDR3 sequence: CASRYGGQGGAEAFF. In DNA, the CDR3 is TGTGCCAGTAGATATGGAGGACAGGGAGGTGCTGAAGCTTTCTTT. V is TRBV19 and J is TRBJ1-1; TRBD1 aligns across 8 bases. With V trimmed by 6 bases and J by 6 bases, 12 bases remained unmatched. CDR1 and CDR2 from the germline V gene are LNHDA and SQIVND (reference sequence). The CDR3 is 15 amino acids.

The CDR3, as DNA: TGTGCCAGCAACCCCTCAGGGTTCTCTGAAGCTTTCTTT. It translates to CASNPSGFSEAFF. The chain uses TRBV5-8 and TRBJ1-1, with D tentatively TRBD1 (5 bases). CDR1 and CDR2 (germline): SGHTS, YDEGEE. There are 13 residues in the CDR3. V was trimmed by 6 bases and J by 6 bases, leaving 15 bases between them.

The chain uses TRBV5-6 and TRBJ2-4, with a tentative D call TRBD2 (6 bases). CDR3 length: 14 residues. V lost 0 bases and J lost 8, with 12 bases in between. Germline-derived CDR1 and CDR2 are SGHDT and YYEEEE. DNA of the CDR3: TGTGCCAGCAGCTTGGGTGGCAGGGAGGACATTCAGTACTTC. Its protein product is CASSLGGREDIQYF. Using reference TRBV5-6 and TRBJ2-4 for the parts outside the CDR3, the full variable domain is DAGVTQSPTHLIKTRGQQVTLRCSPKSGHDTVSWYQQALGQGPQFIFQYYEEEERQRGNFPDRFSGHQFPNYSSELNVNALLLGDSALYLCASSLGGREDIQYFGAGTRLSVL.

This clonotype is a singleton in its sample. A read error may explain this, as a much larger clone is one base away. The CDR3 region is CAWGRGYSLYEQYF. CDR3 coding DNA: TGTGCCTGGGGTCGGGGTTATTCCCTCTACGAGCAGTACTTC. The rearrangement links TRBV30 to TRBJ2-7, with D tentatively TRBD2 (5 bases). Germline CDR1 and CDR2: GTSNPN and SVGIG (reference sequence). The ends were cut back, 5 bases at V and 3 bases at J, with 17 bases in the middle. The CDR3 covers 14 residues.

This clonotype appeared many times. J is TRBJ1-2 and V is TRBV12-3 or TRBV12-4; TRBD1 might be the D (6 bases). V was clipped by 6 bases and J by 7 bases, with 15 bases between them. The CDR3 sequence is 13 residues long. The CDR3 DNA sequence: TGTGCCAGCAGCTTCTCAGGGGAGGGTGGCTACACCTTC. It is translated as CASSFSGEGGYTF.

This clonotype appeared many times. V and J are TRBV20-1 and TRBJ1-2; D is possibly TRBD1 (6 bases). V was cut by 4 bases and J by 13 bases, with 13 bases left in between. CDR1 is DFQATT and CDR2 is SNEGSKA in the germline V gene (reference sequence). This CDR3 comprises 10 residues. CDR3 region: CSAMTGPTTF. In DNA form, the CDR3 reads TGCAGTGCTATGACAGGACCTACCACCTTC.

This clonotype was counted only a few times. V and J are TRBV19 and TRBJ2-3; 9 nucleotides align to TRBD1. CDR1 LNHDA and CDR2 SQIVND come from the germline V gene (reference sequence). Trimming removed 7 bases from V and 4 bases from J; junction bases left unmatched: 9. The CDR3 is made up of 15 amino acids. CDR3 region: CASTSGQGLADTQYF. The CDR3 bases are TGTGCCAGTACCTCGGGACAGGGATTGGCAGATACGCAGTATTTT.

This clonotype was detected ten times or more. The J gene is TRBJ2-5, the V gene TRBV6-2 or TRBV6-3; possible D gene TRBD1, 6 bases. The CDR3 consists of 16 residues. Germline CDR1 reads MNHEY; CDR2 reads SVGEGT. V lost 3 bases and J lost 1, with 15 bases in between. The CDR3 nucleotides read TGTGCCAGCAGTTATAAACAGGGATCTCTCCAAGAGACCCAGTACTTC. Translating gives CASSYKQGSLQETQYF.

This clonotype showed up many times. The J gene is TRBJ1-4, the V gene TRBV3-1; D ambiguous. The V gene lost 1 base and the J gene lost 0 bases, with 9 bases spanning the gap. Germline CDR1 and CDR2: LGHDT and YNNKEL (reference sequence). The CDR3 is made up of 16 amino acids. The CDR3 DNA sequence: TGTGCCAGCAGCCAAGTAGGGAAGGCAACTAATGAAAAACTGTTTTTT. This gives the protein CASSQVGKATNEKLFF.

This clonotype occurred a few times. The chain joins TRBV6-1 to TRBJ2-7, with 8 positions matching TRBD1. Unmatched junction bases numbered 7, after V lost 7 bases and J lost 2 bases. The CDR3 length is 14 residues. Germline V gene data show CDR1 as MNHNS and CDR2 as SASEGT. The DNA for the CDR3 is TGTGCCAGCAATCAGGGGGCCCAACCCTACGAGCAGTACTTC. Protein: CASNQGAQPYEQYF.

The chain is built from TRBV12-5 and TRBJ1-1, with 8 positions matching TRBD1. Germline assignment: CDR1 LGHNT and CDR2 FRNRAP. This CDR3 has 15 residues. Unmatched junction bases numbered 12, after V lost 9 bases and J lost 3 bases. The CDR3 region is CASTKTTGGDTEAFF. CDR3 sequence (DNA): TGTGCTAGCACCAAAACCACAGGGGGGGACACTGAAGCTTTCTTT.

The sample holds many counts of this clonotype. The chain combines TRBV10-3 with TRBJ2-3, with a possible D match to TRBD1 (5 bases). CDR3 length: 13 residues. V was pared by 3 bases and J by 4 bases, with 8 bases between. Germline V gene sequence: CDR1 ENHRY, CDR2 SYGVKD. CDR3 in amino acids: CAISDRVADTQYF. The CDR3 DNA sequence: TGTGCCATCAGTGACAGGGTAGCAGATACGCAGTATTTT.

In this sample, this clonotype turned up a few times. CDR3 residues: CASSYPPSLTSGGTYYSNQPQHF. CDR3 in DNA: TGTGCCAGCAGTTACCCCCCATCCCTTACGTCGGGTGGGACCTACTATAGCAATCAGCCCCAGCATTTT. The V call is TRBV6-2 or TRBV6-3, the J call TRBJ1-5; possible D gene TRBD1, 5 bases. V dropped 2 bases and J dropped 0 bases, with 32 bases sitting between them. The CDR3 runs 23 residues. Germline-derived CDR1 and CDR2 are MNHEY and SVGEGT.

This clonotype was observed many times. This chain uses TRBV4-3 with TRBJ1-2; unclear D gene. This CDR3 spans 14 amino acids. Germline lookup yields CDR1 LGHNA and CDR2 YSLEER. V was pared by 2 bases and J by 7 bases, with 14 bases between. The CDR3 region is CASSQNAEVGGYTF. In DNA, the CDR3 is TGCGCCAGCAGCCAAAACGCGGAGGTGGGTGGCTACACCTTC.

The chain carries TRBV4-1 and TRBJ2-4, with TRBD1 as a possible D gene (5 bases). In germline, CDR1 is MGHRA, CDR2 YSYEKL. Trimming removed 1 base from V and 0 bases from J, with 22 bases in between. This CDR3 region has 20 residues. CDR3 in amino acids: CASSQANRQSQTLAKNIQYF. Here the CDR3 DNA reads TGCGCCAGCAGCCAAGCGAATCGACAGTCCCAAACTCTAGCCAAAAACATTCAGTACTTC.

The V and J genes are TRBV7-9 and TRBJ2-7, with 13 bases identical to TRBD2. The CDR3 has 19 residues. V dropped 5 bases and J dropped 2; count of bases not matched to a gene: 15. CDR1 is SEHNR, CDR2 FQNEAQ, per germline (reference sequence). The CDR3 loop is CASSLGRDRLAGGAYEQYF. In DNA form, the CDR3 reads TGTGCCAGCAGCCTTGGCCGGGACAGACTAGCGGGGGGAGCCTACGAGCAGTACTTC.

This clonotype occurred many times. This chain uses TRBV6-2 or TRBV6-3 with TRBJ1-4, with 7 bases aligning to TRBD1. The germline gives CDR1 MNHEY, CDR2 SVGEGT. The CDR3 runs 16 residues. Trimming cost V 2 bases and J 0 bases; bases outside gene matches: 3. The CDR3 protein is CASSYGTEATNEKLFF. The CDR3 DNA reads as TGTGCCAGCAGTTACGGGACAGAGGCAACTAATGAAAAACTGTTTTTT.